A selection of T cell receptor beta chains follows, all from one sample in a study of cytomegalovirus exposure and HLA in healthy donors. Sequencing was performed with immunoSEQ multiplex PCR; in TCRdb, only in-frame clones are kept and a portion is missing. The sample carries some 150,000 clones, roughly 85% recorded once. Sequencing input: PBMCs. Source of these receptors: a woman aged 45 to 65 in good health and CMV-seronegative. Each CDR3 is given with its conserved first and last residue. Fields, in order: V gene, J gene, CDR3 protein.

v_call: TRBV14; j_call: TRBJ2-3; cdr3_aa: CASSQDLAGGQDTQYF
v_call: TRBV7-9; j_call: TRBJ2-7; cdr3_aa: CASSLVSGTDSYEQYF
v_call: TRBV10-2; j_call: TRBJ1-4; cdr3_aa: CASRSERGLEKLFF
v_call: TRBV10-3; j_call: TRBJ2-1; cdr3_aa: CAIRGTSGVSYNEQFF
v_call: TRBV5-5; j_call: TRBJ2-1; cdr3_aa: CASSYGLRNEQFF
v_call: TRBV19; j_call: TRBJ2-2; cdr3_aa: CASSIRVPGELFF
v_call: TRBV5-1; j_call: TRBJ1-3; cdr3_aa: CASSLFGGAGGNTIYF
v_call: TRBV15; j_call: TRBJ2-2; cdr3_aa: CATSRGLTGELFF
v_call: TRBV7-2; j_call: TRBJ1-4; cdr3_aa: CASSQTTGTAEKLFF
v_call: TRBV14; j_call: TRBJ2-7; cdr3_aa: CASSQAGSGRGEQYF
v_call: TRBV5-6; j_call: TRBJ2-5; cdr3_aa: CASSRYRVSSRKETQYF
v_call: TRBV4-3; j_call: TRBJ1-4; cdr3_aa: CASSPTGGAEKLFF
v_call: TRBV5-1; j_call: TRBJ2-5; cdr3_aa: CASSNSGFGSLKGETQYF
v_call: TRBV19; j_call: TRBJ1-5; cdr3_aa: CASSIPGTGGNQPQHF
v_call: TRBV27; j_call: TRBJ1-1; cdr3_aa: CASSFGGKGDRLNTEAFF
v_call: TRBV6-1; j_call: TRBJ1-1; cdr3_aa: CASRDSLNTEAFF
v_call: TRBV7-9; j_call: TRBJ2-2; cdr3_aa: CASSRWKGRTGELFF
v_call: TRBV19; j_call: TRBJ1-1; cdr3_aa: CASRWNGGGRDTEAFF
v_call: TRBV4-3; j_call: TRBJ2-7; cdr3_aa: CASSGDRASYEQYF
v_call: TRBV5-4; j_call: TRBJ2-5; cdr3_aa: CASSSPAPGQFFYF
v_call: TRBV18; j_call: TRBJ1-2; cdr3_aa: CASSGTGTNYGYTF
v_call: TRBV15; j_call: TRBJ2-3; cdr3_aa: CATSTRTGVITDTQYF
v_call: TRBV9; j_call: TRBJ1-4; cdr3_aa: CASSVGGFGEKLFF
v_call: TRBV28; j_call: TRBJ2-7; cdr3_aa: CASSQGGTSFVEQYF
v_call: TRBV30; j_call: TRBJ1-6; cdr3_aa: CAWKTRDPDRKDNSPLHF
v_call: TRBV7-9; j_call: TRBJ1-6; cdr3_aa: CASSTDSRSYNSPLHF
v_call: TRBV5-4; j_call: TRBJ2-2; cdr3_aa: CASTPGVLTNTGELFF
v_call: TRBV5-4; j_call: TRBJ1-6; cdr3_aa: CASSLAEKNSPLHF
v_call: TRBV11-3; j_call: TRBJ2-3; cdr3_aa: CASSLGLAGGPGTDTQYF
v_call: TRBV7-2; j_call: TRBJ1-2; cdr3_aa: CASSLMGSGYTF
v_call: TRBV11-2; j_call: TRBJ1-2; cdr3_aa: CASSVSGDGYTF
v_call: TRBV7-2; j_call: TRBJ2-1; cdr3_aa: CASSSNPGQVGNNEQFF
v_call: TRBV4-3; j_call: TRBJ1-5; cdr3_aa: CASSQGSGGQPQHF
v_call: TRBV28; j_call: TRBJ2-7; cdr3_aa: CASRHSTGQGAYEQYF
v_call: TRBV11-2; j_call: TRBJ1-6; cdr3_aa: CASSERTESSYNSPLHF
v_call: TRBV11-2; j_call: TRBJ1-1; cdr3_aa: CASSFLRQFQEAFF
v_call: TRBV10-3; j_call: TRBJ2-5; cdr3_aa: CAILAGGGETQYF
v_call: TRBV4-3; j_call: TRBJ1-1; cdr3_aa: CASSQGGAYTEAFF
v_call: TRBV5-6; j_call: TRBJ2-1; cdr3_aa: CASSLSLAGPSSYNEQFF
v_call: TRBV7-2; j_call: TRBJ1-4; cdr3_aa: CASSWQGVGNEKLFF
v_call: TRBV18; j_call: TRBJ2-1; cdr3_aa: CASSPGTSTYNEQFF
v_call: TRBV4-3; j_call: TRBJ2-2; cdr3_aa: CASSQDFGTGWVTGELFF